This TCR beta chain derives from a study of blood T cell repertoires in COVID-19. CDR3 size: 12 residues. The V gene's germline CDR1 is WSHSY and CDR2 SAAADI. Trimming removed 10 bases from V and 7 bases from J; junction bases left unmatched: 7. Sequencing was performed with immunoSEQ multiplex PCR; in TCRdb, only in-frame clones are kept and a portion is missing. The sample contains around 50,000 clones, around 80% of which appear only once. What was sequenced was peripheral blood. The chain combines TRBV10-2 with TRBJ1-5, with 7 bases identical to TRBD1. This TCR was sampled from a woman older than 75 with acute or convalescent COVID-19. The CDR3 spells CATSSTGQPQHF. The DNA for the CDR3 is TGCGCCACCTCCTCGACAGGGCAGCCCCAGCATTTT.